This TCR beta chain was sequenced during a study of T cell responses to AZD1222 COVID-19 vaccine. About the study: Pooling covered second doses at about 4 or about 12 weeks. Study-wide results and limits: Donors were mostly white British, more females; clonal diversity possibly underestimated. Following two doses of AZD1222, Spike-specific TCR breadth and depth rose. Baseline seropositivity characterized only a handful of AZD1222 recipients.

Some clones are missing from TCRdb's copy, which holds only in-frame ones; the method was immunoSEQ multiplex PCR. The data contain under 130,000 clones, about 95% of them singletons. The table lists this clone with a count of one. The antigen is undetermined. The trim removed 3 bases at V and 6 bases at J, leaving 6 bases unmatched. The CDR3 length is 14 residues. Germline CDR1 reads DFQATT; CDR2 reads SNEGSKA (reference sequence). Specimen: peripheral blood, collected on day 0 of AZD1222 vaccination. This chain connects TRBV20-1 to TRBJ1-3, with 9 bases matching TRBD1. The source of this sequence is an adult in good health. In nucleotides, the CDR3 is TGCAGTGCTAGTTTCGGGACAGGGCCAAACACCATATATTTT. It is translated as CSASFGTGPNTIYF.